These 7 T cell receptor beta chains were sequenced from one sample in a study of cytomegalovirus exposure and HLA in healthy donors. Vbeta (60) and Jbeta (13) primers were used in the PCR. This table comes from immunoSEQ multiplex PCR, and its TCRdb copy is limited to in-frame clones, with some not included. The sample lists some 100,000 clones, 60% to 80% occurring once. The material sequenced was PBMCs. All receptors derive from a woman aged 18-29 years in good health and CMV-seropositive.

V and J are TRBV19 and TRBJ2-1; 14 nucleotides match TRBD2. CDR1 and CDR2 from the germline V gene are LNHDA and SQIVND (reference sequence). Trimming took 7 bases from V and 10 from J; bases not matched to a gene: 12. This CDR3 is 16 amino acids long. The CDR3 nucleotides read TGTGCCAGTAATCCGCTGGGGACTAGCGGGAGACAGGAGCAGTTCTTC. This sequence encodes CASNPLGTSGRQEQFF.

This clone came up a few times. Other DNA sequences within the sample encode an identical CDR3. J is TRBJ1-2 and V is TRBV28; 9 bases line up with TRBD1. J gave up 3 bases and V 6 bases, and 5 bases lay outside the gene matches. In germline, CDR1 is MDHEN, CDR2 SYDVKM. The CDR3 length is 14 residues. CDR3 nucleotide sequence: TGTGCCAGCAGCTCGGGACAGGGAGACTATGGCTACACCTTC. Its protein product is CASSSGQGDYGYTF.

The rearrangement uses TRBV7-2 and TRBJ1-5, with TRBD1 matching 9 bases. J lost 7 bases, V lost 5 bases, and 6 bases had no gene match. CDR1 and CDR2 (germline): SGHTA, FQGNSA. The CDR3 consists of 14 residues. CDR3 protein: CASSHTGGGQPQHF. CDR3 DNA sequence: TGTGCCAGCAGCCATACAGGGGGCGGGCAGCCCCAGCATTTT. The full variable domain, completed using reference TRBV7-2 and TRBJ1-5, is GAGVSQSPSNKVTEKGKDVELRCDPISGHTALYWYRQSLGQGLEFLIYFQGNSAPDKSGLPSDRFSAERTGGSVSTLTIQRTQQEDSAVYLCASSHTGGGQPQHFGDGTRLSIL.

Note on this clone: The sample contains more than one DNA sequence encoding this CDR3. The CDR3 loop is CASSLRRSEQYF. The CDR3 region has the DNA TGTGCCAGCAGCTTGCGGAGGTCCGAGCAGTACTTC. This sequence joins TRBV7-2 and TRBJ2-7; D may be TRBD2 (5 bases). From germline, CDR1 is SGHTA and CDR2 FQGNSA. The CDR3 loop spans 12 amino acids. Trimming took 3 bases from V and 6 from J, leaving 9 bases between them.

This clone showed up just a few times. The V and J genes are TRBV5-1 and TRBJ2-3; 15 bases map to TRBD2. Looked up from germline, CDR1 is SGHRS and CDR2 is YFSETQ. CDR3 length: 18 residues. Trimming removed 6 bases from V and 5 bases from J; junction bases left unmatched: 13. The CDR3 loop reads CASTLEGLAGGKGDTQYF. The DNA for the CDR3 is TGCGCCAGCACCCTTGAGGGACTAGCGGGAGGCAAGGGAGATACGCAGTATTTT.

The chain has TRBV30 and TRBJ1-4, with TRBD1 matching over 7 bases. The CDR3 spans 15 residues. Trimming cost V 3 bases and J 0 bases; bases outside gene matches: 4. CDR1 and CDR2 (germline): GTSNPN, SVGIG (reference sequence). CDR3 loop: CAWRGTATTNEKLFF. CDR3 coding DNA: TGTGCCTGGAGGGGGACAGCAACAACTAATGAAAAACTGTTTTTT.

Here the CDR3 reads CASRQGEVSEQYF. The CDR3, as DNA: TGTGCCAGCAGACAGGGGGAAGTCAGCGAGCAGTACTTC. This sequence joins TRBV28 and TRBJ2-7; 8 bases map to TRBD1. The germline V gene has CDR1 MDHEN and CDR2 SYDVKM. The CDR3 extends over 13 amino acids. The ends lost 6 bases at V and 6 bases at J; junction bases unmatched: 7.